This paragraph reports one T cell receptor (beta chain). This clonotype was seen at least ten times. The antigen it recognizes is unknown. No clone much larger than this one lies a single base away; base qualities are absent. The source of the sample is a study of human T cells and chemical hapten exposure (dated by TCRdb to about 2021). For the wider study: For sensitization, 2% DPC in acetone was applied to a 2 cm by 2 cm area of upper inner arm skin. Patients additionally received weekly therapeutic DPC doses to the scalp throughout the approximately 25-week study period. Patch testing was performed on the upper back with Finn chambers containing 0.01% DPC, and the patch tests were scored after 6 days according to International Contact Dermatitis Research Group standards. Alopecia areata with under or over 50% scalp involvement, alopecia totalis and alopecia universalis were represented in the patient cohort, which was mostly female. Libraries were pooled for sequencing, and per-sample TCR yields varied mainly because of small differences in library volumes within the pool. In alopecia patients, the study followed how the peripheral blood TCR repertoire changed in vivo over primary and secondary sensitization to diphenylcyclopropenone (DPC), a hapten. Blood samples were taken from patients before sensitization (week 0) and then at 2, 6 and about 24 weeks after DPC sensitization. Approximately 30 alopecia patients provided blood for TCR sequencing at one to four time points (pre-sensitization, 2, 6 and 24 weeks). What the work shows at the level of the full study, not this receptor alone: Patch test score was positively correlated with the number of PT1 expanded TCRs, with significance at thresholds 8, 16 and 32 but not at 4. Because every patient had alopecia, a presumed autoimmune disease, the patients' immune response might differ from that of healthy individuals. Expanded TCRs formed significantly more large CDR3 similarity clusters than pre-sensitization or healthy control sets, consistent with antigen-driven responses. DPC sensitization did not change the number of TCRs with a frequency above 1 in 1000, and there was no evidence of changes in global repertoire structure. After repeated subsampling, the strength of the expansion versus patch-test correlation and the threshold at which it became significant changed.

Relative to germline, V is missing 4 bases and J is missing 7 bases, with 6 bases of the junction outside any gene match. The germline V gene (reference sequence) yields SGHNT for CDR1 and YYREEE for CDR2. Including cysteine and phenylalanine, the CDR3 has 13 amino acids. Only the CDR3 DNA is retained, 39 bases long and in frame from the first base. According to the study, the label for this sample's time point signals: pre-sensitization, week 0. Per the publication, the treatment or condition label means: therapeutic diphenylcyclopropenone sensitization with weekly scalp DPC. Blood at each patch-test visit was drawn before the patch test was applied. Patients were considered eligible if aged 18 to 70, diagnosed with alopecia and deemed suitable for DPC therapy, and patients were excluded if pregnant. Unfractionated whole blood was collected in Tempus Blood RNA tubes, and total RNA was extracted from that blood.

The protocol used for the library was RACE. The listed sequencing device is NextSeq 500. During library preparation, unique molecular identifiers were attached to individual cDNA molecules so that TCRs could be counted in a quantitative, reproducible way. Each blood RNA sample was used to sequence both TCR alpha and TCR beta chains. In the paper's pipeline: A median of about 100,000 TCRs per sample was observed, with a range of 23,224 to 690,600. The Decombinator software suite was used to annotate V, J and CDR3 in the TCR reads. For the PS versus PT1 abundance plots, all samples were subsampled to the same number of TCRs (28,000). Expanded TCRs were defined as absent before sensitization and observed at least eight times at the 2-week time point. TCRdb trimmed public reads at Q25 via fastp, called clones via MiXCR and kept in-frame beta chains. Each CDR3 protein appears once, grouped with its most common genes and DNA. The authors' filters were not applied to this entry. In this sample the table shows about 380,000 distinct CDR3 sequences, 4.5% to 5.5% of which occur a single time. 2.6% of the sample is held by the ten biggest clonotypes.

This clonotype originated in a woman between 45 and 60 years old with alopecia areata. Some clones in this sample may be carry-over from other donors' samples. This specimen consisted of whole blood, obtained in connection with sensitization to the hapten diphenylcyclopropenone (DPC). This receptor chain uses TRBV5-4 and TRBJ2-5; TRBD1 matches 8 bases in the middle. CDR3 protein: CASSQGAQGTQYF. The sequenced DNA is TGTGCCAGCAGCCAGGGGGCGCAGGGGACCCAGTACTTC.